Listed below are T cell receptor beta chains from one sample, sequenced in a study of human T cells and chemical hapten exposure. TCRdb reanalysed the RACE reads using MiXCR and keeps one entry per CDR3 protein. The sample includes about 80,000 distinct CDR3 sequences, 11% to 15% of them seen just once. The material was whole blood, obtained in connection with sensitization to the hapten diphenylcyclopropenone (DPC). Receptor source: a woman aged 50 to 60 with alopecia areata. Some clones in this sample may be carry-over from other donors' samples. CDR3s include the opening cysteine and the closing phenylalanine or tryptophan. The D gene is left open where the match is weak. Not every row has a clone size; where given, it reads once, few, many or a size class.

D gene: TRBD1
CDR3 length: 16
clone size: -
J gene: TRBJ1-1
V gene: TRBV27
CDR3 protein: CASSSTGFSMNTEAFF
CDR3 DNA: TGTGCCAGCAGTTCGACAGGGTTTTCCATGAACACTGAAGCTTTCTTT

D gene: -
CDR3 length: 15
clone size: many
J gene: TRBJ2-7
V gene: TRBV2
CDR3 protein: CASISSPLVYGEQYF
CDR3 DNA: TGTGCCAGCATTTCTAGCCCCTTAGTGTATGGGGAGCAGTACTTC

D gene: -
CDR3 length: 13
clone size: -
J gene: TRBJ2-2
V gene: TRBV7-9
CDR3 protein: CASTPAVTGELFF
CDR3 DNA: TGTGCCAGCACCCCTGCGGTCACCGGGGAGCTGTTTTTT

D gene: TRBD2
CDR3 length: 16
clone size: few
J gene: TRBJ2-3
V gene: TRBV11-2
CDR3 protein: CASSSGLAGGEDTQYF
CDR3 DNA: TGTGCCAGCAGCTCGGGACTAGCGGGAGGGGAAGATACGCAGTATTTT

D gene: TRBD1
CDR3 length: 16
clone size: few
J gene: TRBJ1-1
V gene: TRBV27
CDR3 protein: CASSWRGRLQYTEAFF
CDR3 DNA: TGTGCCAGCAGTTGGAGGGGGCGTCTACAATACACTGAAGCTTTCTTT

D gene: -
CDR3 length: 15
clone size: many
J gene: TRBJ1-5
V gene: TRBV27
CDR3 protein: CASSFLSGRNQPQHF
CDR3 DNA: TGTGCCAGCAGTTTTTTAAGTGGTCGCAATCAGCCCCAGCATTTT

D gene: TRBD2
CDR3 length: 18
clone size: few
J gene: TRBJ2-7
V gene: TRBV7-2
CDR3 protein: CASSLRWKSGRDSYEQYF
CDR3 DNA: TGTGCCAGCAGCTTAAGGTGGAAGAGCGGGAGAGACTCCTACGAGCAGTACTTC

D gene: TRBD1
CDR3 length: 15
clone size: -
J gene: TRBJ1-5
V gene: TRBV12-3/TRBV12-4
CDR3 protein: CASTPTGTGNQPQHF
CDR3 DNA: TGTGCCAGCACCCCCACCGGGACAGGGAATCAGCCCCAGCATTTT

D gene: -
CDR3 length: 15
clone size: -
J gene: TRBJ1-1
V gene: TRBV4-1
CDR3 protein: CASSQVSDANTEAFF
CDR3 DNA: TGCGCCAGCAGCCAAGTATCCGACGCGAACACTGAAGCTTTCTTT

D gene: -
CDR3 length: 13
clone size: -
J gene: TRBJ1-5
V gene: TRBV28
CDR3 protein: CASRGGINQPQHF
CDR3 DNA: TGTGCCAGCAGGGGGGGAATCAATCAGCCCCAGCATTTT

D gene: TRBD1
CDR3 length: 13
clone size: few
J gene: TRBJ2-7
V gene: TRBV2
CDR3 protein: CAAYRGTLEEQYF
CDR3 DNA: TGTGCCGCGTACAGGGGGACCCTGGAGGAGCAGTACTTC

D gene: -
CDR3 length: 15
clone size: few
J gene: TRBJ2-1
V gene: TRBV7-2
CDR3 protein: CASSLGAPEVDEQFF
CDR3 DNA: TGTGCCAGCAGCTTAGGAGCTCCAGAAGTCGATGAGCAGTTCTTC

D gene: -
CDR3 length: 13
clone size: -
J gene: TRBJ2-7
V gene: TRBV24-1
CDR3 protein: CATSPGAGVEQYF
CDR3 DNA: TGTGCCACCAGCCCTGGGGCCGGGGTCGAGCAGTACTTC

D gene: TRBD2
CDR3 length: 13
clone size: few
J gene: TRBJ2-3
V gene: TRBV20-1
CDR3 protein: CSAELAGTDTQYF
CDR3 DNA: TGCAGTGCCGAACTAGCGGGAACAGATACGCAGTATTTT

D gene: TRBD1
CDR3 length: 15
clone size: -
J gene: TRBJ1-5
V gene: TRBV20-1
CDR3 protein: CSAAAGTGGNQPQHF
CDR3 DNA: TGCAGTGCTGCCGCCGGGACAGGGGGGAATCAGCCCCAGCATTTT

D gene: TRBD2
CDR3 length: 15
clone size: -
J gene: TRBJ2-3
V gene: TRBV27
CDR3 protein: CASSLETSGTDTQYF
CDR3 DNA: TGTGCCAGCAGTCTAGAGACTAGCGGCACAGATACGCAGTATTTT

D gene: -
CDR3 length: 11
clone size: few
J gene: TRBJ2-7
V gene: TRBV29-1
CDR3 protein: CSVEDGRSQYF
CDR3 DNA: TGCAGCGTTGAAGATGGGAGATCGCAGTACTTC

D gene: -
CDR3 length: 14
clone size: many
J gene: TRBJ1-5
V gene: TRBV18
CDR3 protein: CASSPTGTGQPQHF
CDR3 DNA: TGTGCCAGCTCTCCCACAGGGACGGGTCAGCCCCAGCATTTT

D gene: TRBD2
CDR3 length: 17
clone size: -
J gene: TRBJ2-5
V gene: TRBV10-3
CDR3 protein: CAISARTSGSLEETQYF
CDR3 DNA: TGTGCCATCAGTGCAAGGACTAGCGGGAGTCTGGAAGAGACCCAGTACTTC

D gene: -
CDR3 length: 14
clone size: few
J gene: TRBJ1-1
V gene: TRBV7-6
CDR3 protein: CASSLGQENTEAFF
CDR3 DNA: TGTGCCAGCAGCTTAGGCCAGGAGAACACTGAAGCTTTCTTT

D gene: -
CDR3 length: 15
clone size: few
J gene: TRBJ1-1
V gene: TRBV7-9
CDR3 protein: CASSPGGTEGAEAFF
CDR3 DNA: TGTGCCAGCAGCCCCGGGGGTACAGAAGGCGCTGAAGCTTTCTTT

D gene: -
CDR3 length: 13
clone size: many
J gene: TRBJ2-1
V gene: TRBV29-1
CDR3 protein: CSVERPGHRSQFF
CDR3 DNA: TGCAGCGTTGAGAGACCGGGACACAGGAGCCAGTTCTTC

D gene: -
CDR3 length: 15
clone size: many
J gene: TRBJ2-1
V gene: TRBV18
CDR3 protein: CASSSETGFGGEQFF
CDR3 DNA: TGTGCCAGCTCATCTGAGACTGGTTTTGGGGGTGAGCAGTTCTTC

D gene: -
CDR3 length: 11
clone size: many
J gene: TRBJ2-3
V gene: TRBV4-1
CDR3 protein: CASSQANTQYF
CDR3 DNA: TGCGCCAGCAGCCAGGCGAATACGCAGTATTTT

D gene: -
CDR3 length: 14
clone size: -
J gene: TRBJ1-5
V gene: TRBV2
CDR3 protein: CASSAEGFNQPQHF
CDR3 DNA: TGTGCCAGCAGTGCGGAGGGGTTCAATCAGCCCCAGCATTTT

D gene: TRBD2
CDR3 length: 14
clone size: few
J gene: TRBJ2-7
V gene: TRBV27
CDR3 protein: CASNGRTSGAEQYF
CDR3 DNA: TGTGCCAGCAACGGGAGGACTAGCGGGGCCGAGCAGTACTTC

D gene: -
CDR3 length: 12
clone size: few
J gene: TRBJ1-2
V gene: TRBV6-5
CDR3 protein: CASTTMGNGYTF
CDR3 DNA: TGTGCCAGCACCACTATGGGGAATGGCTACACCTTC

D gene: TRBD1
CDR3 length: 15
clone size: -
J gene: TRBJ2-7
V gene: TRBV6-5
CDR3 protein: CASRPTGQVRYEQYF
CDR3 DNA: TGTGCCAGCAGGCCTACGGGACAGGTCCGATACGAGCAGTACTTC

D gene: -
CDR3 length: 14
clone size: few
J gene: TRBJ2-1
V gene: TRBV24-1
CDR3 protein: CATSGGLRYNEQFF
CDR3 DNA: TGTGCCACCAGTGGTGGACTCCGTTACAATGAGCAGTTCTTC

D gene: TRBD2
CDR3 length: 15
clone size: many
J gene: TRBJ2-1
V gene: TRBV7-2
CDR3 protein: CASSSGSGSMGEQFF
CDR3 DNA: TGTGCCAGCAGCTCCGGTAGCGGGAGTATGGGTGAGCAGTTCTTC

D gene: TRBD2
CDR3 length: 18
clone size: few
J gene: TRBJ2-2
V gene: TRBV3-1
CDR3 protein: CASSQAGLAGVLGGELFF
CDR3 DNA: TGTGCCAGCAGCCAAGCAGGACTAGCGGGAGTTCTCGGCGGGGAGCTGTTTTTT

D gene: TRBD1
CDR3 length: 16
clone size: few
J gene: TRBJ1-6
V gene: TRBV7-9
CDR3 protein: CASSHGGGQGNSPLHF
CDR3 DNA: TGTGCCAGCAGCCACGGCGGGGGACAGGGGAATTCACCCCTCCACTTT